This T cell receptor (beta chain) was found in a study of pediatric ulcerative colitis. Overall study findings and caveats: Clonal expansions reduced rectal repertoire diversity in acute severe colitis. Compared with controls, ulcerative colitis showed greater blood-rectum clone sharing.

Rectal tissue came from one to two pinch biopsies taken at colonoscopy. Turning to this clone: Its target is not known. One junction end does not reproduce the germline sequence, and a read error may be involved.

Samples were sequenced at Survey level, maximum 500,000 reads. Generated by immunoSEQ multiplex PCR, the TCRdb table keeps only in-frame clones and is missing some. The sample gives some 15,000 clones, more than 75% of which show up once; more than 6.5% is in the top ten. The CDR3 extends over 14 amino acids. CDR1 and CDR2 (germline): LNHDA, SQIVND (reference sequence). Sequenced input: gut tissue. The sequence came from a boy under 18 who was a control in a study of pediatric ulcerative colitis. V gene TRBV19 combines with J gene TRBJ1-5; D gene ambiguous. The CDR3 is CASSLEADMRPQHF. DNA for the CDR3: TGTGCCAGTAGTTTAGAGGCCGACATGCGGCCCCAGCATTTT. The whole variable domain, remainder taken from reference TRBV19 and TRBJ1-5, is DGGITQSPKYLFRKEGQNVTLSCEQNLNHDAMYWYRQDPGQGLRLIYYSQIVNDFQKGDIAEGYSVSREKKESFPLTVTSAQKNPTAFYLCASSLEADMRPQHFGDGTRLSIL.